Listed below are T cell receptor beta chains from one sample, sequenced in a study of blood T cells in healthy people across ages. TCRdb re-derived calls from the 5' RACE reads in MiXCR, one entry per CDR3 protein. The data show nearly 1 million distinct CDR3 sequences, around 54% seen once. The sample taken for sequencing was blood. The receptors come from a woman aged 55-69 years in good health. Both conserved end residues are part of each CDR3. Each record gives: D gene, clone size, V gene, J gene, CDR3 protein, CDR3 DNA. D genes are given only for firm matches. Some rows have no size entry. The others give once, few or many, or a class for an expanded clone.

D: TRBD1
size: -
V: TRBV6-2/TRBV6-3
J: TRBJ2-1
CDR3: CASKGQANNEQFF
DNA: TGTGCCAGCAAAGGACAGGCCAACAATGAGCAGTTCTTC

D: TRBD2
size: -
V: TRBV12-3/TRBV12-4
J: TRBJ2-1
CDR3: CASSLSLAASYNEQFF
DNA: TGTGCCAGCAGTCTTTCACTAGCGGCCTCCTACAATGAGCAGTTCTTC

D: TRBD1
size: -
V: TRBV7-2
J: TRBJ1-4
CDR3: CASSQLDRVDEKLFF
DNA: TGTGCCAGCAGCCAACTCGACAGGGTCGATGAAAAACTGTTTTTT

D: -
size: -
V: TRBV3-1
J: TRBJ2-7
CDR3: CASSHVLSGEQYF
DNA: TGTGCCAGCAGCCATGTCCTCTCAGGGGAGCAGTACTTC

D: -
size: -
V: TRBV6-4
J: TRBJ1-5
CDR3: CASTSARGYSNQPQHF
DNA: TGTGCCAGCACCTCGGCCCGGGGCTATAGCAATCAGCCCCAGCATTTT

D: -
size: -
V: TRBV5-1
J: TRBJ2-1
CDR3: CASSLVVLGSGGREQFF
DNA: TGCGCCAGCAGCTTGGTCGTCTTAGGGTCCGGGGGTCGGGAGCAGTTCTTC

D: -
size: -
V: TRBV5-1
J: TRBJ2-7
CDR3: CASSVDHRDYEQYF
DNA: TGCGCCAGCAGCGTGGATCACAGGGACTACGAGCAGTACTTC

D: -
size: once
V: TRBV4-3
J: TRBJ1-3
CDR3: CASSQDRRSGNTIYF
DNA: TGCGCCAGCAGCCAAGACAGGAGGTCTGGAAACACCATATATTTT

D: TRBD1
size: few
V: TRBV12-3/TRBV12-4
J: TRBJ1-1
CDR3: CASSLAQTGVTEAFF
DNA: TGTGCCAGCAGTTTAGCCCAGACAGGGGTCACTGAAGCTTTCTTT

D: -
size: -
V: TRBV5-5
J: TRBJ2-5
CDR3: CASSLALGQETQYF
DNA: TGTGCCAGCAGCTTGGCACTGGGACAAGAGACCCAGTACTTC

D: TRBD2
size: few
V: TRBV10-3
J: TRBJ2-5
CDR3: CAISAGLAGGETQYF
DNA: TGTGCCATCAGCGCCGGACTAGCGGGAGGAGAGACCCAGTACTTC

D: -
size: -
V: TRBV11-2
J: TRBJ2-5
CDR3: CASSLDVETQYF
DNA: TGTGCCAGCAGCTTAGATGTTGAGACCCAGTACTTC

D: -
size: many
V: TRBV2
J: TRBJ2-3
CDR3: CASTGRTFTDTQYF
DNA: TGTGCCAGCACGGGTCGAACCTTTACAGATACGCAGTATTTT

D: -
size: few
V: TRBV2
J: TRBJ2-5
CDR3: CASSFGPREQYF
DNA: TGTGCCAGCAGCTTCGGACCTAGGGAGCAGTACTTC

D: -
size: -
V: TRBV12-3/TRBV12-4
J: TRBJ2-7
CDR3: CASSLAVLGEQYF
DNA: TGTGCCAGCAGTTTAGCGGTCCTCGGCGAGCAGTACTTC

D: -
size: -
V: TRBV7-9
J: TRBJ2-7
CDR3: CASCRASYEQYF
DNA: TGTGCCAGCTGTCGGGCCTCCTACGAGCAGTACTTC

D: -
size: -
V: TRBV24-1
J: TRBJ2-5
CDR3: CATSDTGRGRTQYF
DNA: TGTGCCACCAGTGACACCGGACGGGGACGGACCCAGTACTTC

D: -
size: few
V: TRBV5-1
J: TRBJ2-5
CDR3: CASSLTAGNQETQYF
DNA: TGCGCCAGCAGCTTGACTGCCGGCAACCAAGAGACCCAGTACTTC

D: -
size: -
V: TRBV12-3/TRBV12-4
J: TRBJ2-3
CDR3: CASSLVQGRGTQYF
DNA: TGTGCCAGCAGTTTAGTTCAGGGGAGGGGTACGCAGTATTTT

D: -
size: many
V: TRBV4-3
J: TRBJ1-2
CDR3: CASSQAIRDPYGYTF
DNA: TGCGCCAGCAGCCAAGCCATCCGGGACCCATATGGCTACACCTTC

D: -
size: -
V: TRBV6-2/TRBV6-3
J: TRBJ1-1
CDR3: CASSYSKGDTEAFF
DNA: TGTGCCAGCAGTTACTCGAAGGGGGACACTGAAGCTTTCTTT

D: -
size: -
V: TRBV20-1
J: TRBJ1-1
CDR3: CSAPKAALNTEAFF
DNA: TGCAGTGCTCCAAAAGCCGCATTGAACACTGAAGCTTTCTTT

D: TRBD1
size: -
V: TRBV12-5
J: TRBJ2-3
CDR3: CASGIGQGAIGTQYF
DNA: TGTGCTAGTGGGATCGGACAGGGGGCTATAGGTACGCAGTATTTT

D: -
size: -
V: TRBV5-1
J: TRBJ2-7
CDR3: CASKRDVYEQYF
DNA: TGCGCCAGCAAACGGGATGTCTATGAGCAGTACTTC

D: -
size: -
V: TRBV25-1
J: TRBJ2-7
CDR3: CASSATTGALGEQYF
DNA: TGTGCCAGCAGTGCGACAACAGGCGCCTTAGGCGAGCAGTACTTC

D: -
size: few
V: TRBV7-2
J: TRBJ2-7
CDR3: CASSSEGRAGEQYF
DNA: TGTGCCAGCAGCTCGGAGGGAAGGGCCGGCGAGCAGTACTTC

D: -
size: -
V: TRBV6-5
J: TRBJ2-7
CDR3: CASSFERVAYEQYF
DNA: TGTGCCAGCAGTTTCGAAAGGGTTGCCTACGAGCAGTACTTC

D: -
size: -
V: TRBV6-2/TRBV6-3
J: TRBJ1-1
CDR3: CASREGRLNTEAFF
DNA: TGTGCCAGCAGGGAGGGACGGTTGAACACTGAAGCTTTCTTT

D: TRBD2
size: -
V: TRBV27
J: TRBJ2-7
CDR3: CANSLTRGGISYEQYF
DNA: TGTGCCAACAGTCTTACTCGGGGGGGGATCTCCTACGAGCAGTACTTC

D: TRBD2
size: -
V: TRBV9
J: TRBJ2-1
CDR3: CASSATSGRVGEQFF
DNA: TGTGCCAGCAGCGCCACTAGCGGGAGGGTGGGTGAGCAGTTCTTC

D: -
size: -
V: TRBV6-1
J: TRBJ2-7
CDR3: CASSETEYISYEQYF
DNA: TGTGCCAGCAGTGAAACGGAGTATATCTCCTACGAGCAGTACTTC

D: TRBD1
size: -
V: TRBV6-1
J: TRBJ2-4
CDR3: CASTPRDRGSGNIQYF
DNA: TGTGCCAGCACTCCGCGGGACAGGGGATCTGGAAACATTCAGTACTTC

D: TRBD2
size: few
V: TRBV14
J: TRBJ2-7
CDR3: CASSLGLLAGVEQYF
DNA: TGTGCCAGCAGCTTAGGGCTTCTAGCGGGAGTCGAGCAGTACTTC

D: -
size: few
V: TRBV5-1
J: TRBJ2-5
CDR3: CASSPGGGEETQYF
DNA: TGCGCCAGCAGCCCGGGCGGGGGCGAAGAGACCCAGTACTTC

D: TRBD2
size: -
V: TRBV10-3
J: TRBJ2-1
CDR3: CAIKFSGSGDVNEQFF
DNA: TGTGCCATCAAGTTTAGCGGGAGCGGCGACGTCAATGAGCAGTTCTTC

D: -
size: few
V: TRBV7-9
J: TRBJ2-7
CDR3: CASSSGARGLLYEQYF
DNA: TGTGCCAGCAGCTCAGGCGCACGCGGGCTCCTCTACGAGCAGTACTTC

D: -
size: -
V: TRBV21-1
J: TRBJ2-7
CDR3: CASSKRCPVRQLPIYEQYF
DNA: TGTGCCAGCAGCAAAAGGTGCCCCGTTAGACAGCTTCCTATTTACGAGCAGTACTTC

D: TRBD2
size: few
V: TRBV20-1
J: TRBJ2-3
CDR3: CSARDQGLAGADTQYF
DNA: TGCAGTGCTAGAGATCAAGGACTAGCGGGAGCAGATACGCAGTATTTT

D: TRBD1
size: -
V: TRBV4-3
J: TRBJ2-6
CDR3: CAGSQRGTGGSGANVLTF
DNA: TGCGCCGGCAGCCAGCGCGGGACAGGGGGATCTGGGGCCAACGTCCTGACTTTC

D: -
size: -
V: TRBV12-3/TRBV12-4
J: TRBJ2-6
CDR3: CASSPPDSGANVLTF
DNA: TGTGCCAGCAGTCCTCCAGACTCTGGGGCCAACGTCCTGACTTTC

D: -
size: -
V: TRBV3-1
J: TRBJ2-6
CDR3: CASSQVASYSGANVLTF
DNA: TGTGCCAGCAGCCAAGTAGCTAGTTACTCTGGGGCCAACGTCCTGACTTTC

D: -
size: -
V: TRBV6-2/TRBV6-3
J: TRBJ2-7
CDR3: CASEGLDYEQYF
DNA: TGTGCCTCTGAAGGGCTGGACTACGAGCAGTACTTC

D: -
size: -
V: TRBV7-2
J: TRBJ2-4
CDR3: CASSHDGDIQYF
DNA: TGTGCCAGCAGTCACGACGGGGACATTCAGTACTTC